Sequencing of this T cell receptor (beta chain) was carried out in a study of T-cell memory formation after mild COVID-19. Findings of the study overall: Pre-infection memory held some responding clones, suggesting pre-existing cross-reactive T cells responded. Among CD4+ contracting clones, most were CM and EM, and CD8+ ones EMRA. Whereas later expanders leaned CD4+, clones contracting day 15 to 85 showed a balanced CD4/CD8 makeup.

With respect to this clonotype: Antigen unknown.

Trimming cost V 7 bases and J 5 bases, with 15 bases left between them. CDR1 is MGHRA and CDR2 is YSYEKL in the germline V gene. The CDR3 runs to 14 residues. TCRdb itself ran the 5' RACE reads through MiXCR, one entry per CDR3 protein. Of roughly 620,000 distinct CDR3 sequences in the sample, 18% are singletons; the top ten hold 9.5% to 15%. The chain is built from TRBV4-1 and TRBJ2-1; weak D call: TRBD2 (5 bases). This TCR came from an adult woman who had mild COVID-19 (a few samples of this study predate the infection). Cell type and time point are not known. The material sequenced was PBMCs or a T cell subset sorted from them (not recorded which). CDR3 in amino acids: CASTPEGANNEQFF. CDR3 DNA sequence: TGCGCCAGCACCCCTGAGGGAGCCAACAATGAGCAGTTCTTC.